The 12 T cell receptor beta chains below were found in one sample sequenced in a study of blood T cell repertoires in COVID-19. Using immunoSEQ multiplex PCR, the repertoire was profiled, and TCRdb retains in-frame clones only, with some absent. The sample lists more than 300,000 clones; around 87% were seen once. The material sequenced was PBMCs or T cells enriched from blood (not recorded which). These receptor sequences come from a man aged 35 to 55 in a cohort exposed to, infected with or recovered from COVID-19 (not recorded which).

This clone has only one observation. The genes are TRBV27 and TRBJ1-3; D remains unclear. From germline, CDR1 is MNHEY and CDR2 SMNVEV (reference sequence). CDR3 size: 15 residues. The V and J ends lost 6 bases and 0 bases respectively, with 12 bases between them. The CDR3 is CASSQARGSGNTIYF. CDR3 nucleotides: TGTGCCAGCAGCCAAGCCCGGGGCTCTGGAAACACCATATATTTT.

The V call is TRBV9, the J call TRBJ1-3; a weak D match, TRBD1 (6 bases). V lost 0 bases to trimming and J lost 0 bases, with 16 bases between them. Germline-derived CDR1 and CDR2 are SGDLS and YYNGEE. This CDR3 is 18 amino acids long. The CDR3 loop reads CASSVATGRESSGNTIYF. The CDR3 DNA is TGTGCCAGCAGCGTAGCAACAGGGAGGGAATCCTCTGGAAACACCATATATTTT.

The rearrangement joins TRBV5-1 to TRBJ2-2; D might be TRBD1 (6 bases). This CDR3 has 16 residues. Trimming shortened V by 0 bases and J by 0 bases, and 9 bases separated the two germline ends. CDR1 SGHRS and CDR2 YFSETQ come from the germline V gene. The CDR3 protein is CASSLVPGANTGELFF. The CDR3 bases are TGCGCCAGCAGCTTGGTTCCAGGGGCGAACACCGGGGAGCTGTTTTTT. Drawing the rest from reference TRBV5-1 and TRBJ2-2, the complete variable domain is KAGVTQTPRYLIKTRGQQVTLSCSPISGHRSVSWYQQTPGQGLQFLFEYFSETQRNKGNFPGRFSGRQFSNSRSEMNVSTLELGDSALYLCASSLVPGANTGELFFGEGSRLTVL.

In this sample, this clone turned up once. The chain uses TRBV5-5 and TRBJ1-2; no clear D. V lost 2 bases and J lost 0, with 11 bases in between. CDR1 and CDR2 (germline): SGHKS, YYEKEE (reference sequence). The CDR3 length is 15 residues. The CDR3 coding sequence is TGTGCCAGCAGCTTCGAGGAAGCTGCTAACTATGGCTACACCTTC. This translates into CASSFEEAANYGYTF.

V gene TRBV18 combines with J gene TRBJ1-2; D perhaps matches TRBD1 (6 bases). V was pared by 6 bases and J by 2 bases, with 16 bases between. Germline values: CDR1 KGHSH, CDR2 LQKENI. This CDR3 is built from 15 residues. The CDR3 loop reads CASSLERGTNYGYTF. CDR3 DNA sequence: TGTGCCAGCTCGTTGGAGCGTGGGACAAACTATGGCTACACCTTC.

The gene calls are TRBV9 and TRBJ2-5, with 8 positions matching TRBD2. The CDR3 sequence is 15 residues long. The V and J ends lost 0 bases and 4 bases, in that order; junction bases with no gene match: 5. CDR1 is SGDLS and CDR2 is YYNGEE in the germline V gene. CDR3 sequence (DNA): TGTGCCAGCAGCGTAGCGGGAGGGTATTTAGAGACCCAGTACTTC. Protein sequence: CASSVAGGYLETQYF. Based on the CDR3 plus reference TRBV9 and TRBJ2-5, the full variable domain is DSGVTQTPKHLITATGQRVTLRCSPRSGDLSVYWYQQSLDQGLQFLIQYYNGEERAKGNILERFSAQQFPDLHSELNLSSLELGDSALYFCASSVAGGYLETQYFGPGTRLLVL.

The V gene is TRBV27, the J gene TRBJ1-5; a weak D match, TRBD1 (5 bases). Trimming took 8 bases from V and 5 from J, leaving 16 bases between them. Looked up from germline, CDR1 is MNHEY and CDR2 is SMNVEV (reference sequence). The CDR3 sequence is 14 residues long. CDR3 DNA sequence: TGTGCCAGCTCAAGGGACTTTACTTATCAGCCCCAGCATTTT. Amino acids: CASSRDFTYQPQHF.

The J gene is TRBJ2-3, the V gene TRBV9; 7 nucleotides agree with TRBD2. Germline V lookup: CDR1 SGDLS, CDR2 YYNGEE. This CDR3 is 16 amino acids long. Trimming took 0 bases from V and 1 from J; bases not matched to a gene: 5. The CDR3 loop is CASSVGRTSGTDTQYF. For the CDR3, the DNA is TGTGCCAGCAGCGTAGGGAGAACTAGCGGCACAGATACGCAGTATTTT. The full variable domain, rest sourced from reference TRBV9 and TRBJ2-3, is DSGVTQTPKHLITATGQRVTLRCSPRSGDLSVYWYQQSLDQGLQFLIQYYNGEERAKGNILERFSAQQFPDLHSELNLSSLELGDSALYFCASSVGRTSGTDTQYFGPGTRLTVL.

This clone was recorded at least ten times. The chain joins TRBV11-2 to TRBJ2-3; 8 bases line up with TRBD2. The V gene's germline CDR1 is SGHAT and CDR2 FQNNGV. CDR3 length equals 15 residues. The trim removed 8 bases at V and 0 bases at J, leaving 7 bases unmatched. CDR3 sequence reads: CASSYSGSSTDTQYF. The CDR3 bases are TGTGCCAGCTCTTACAGCGGGAGTAGCACAGATACGCAGTATTTT.

The chain has TRBV11-2 and TRBJ2-3, with 10 positions matching TRBD2. V lost 6 bases, J lost 4 bases, and 4 bases stayed unmatched. Germline V gene sequence: CDR1 SGHAT, CDR2 FQNNGV. The CDR3 length is 14 residues. The DNA of the CDR3 is TGTGCCAGCAGTTTGGGACTAGCGCCAGATACGCAGTATTTT. It codes for CASSLGLAPDTQYF.

The chain is built from TRBV5-1 and TRBJ2-3; D unclear. The CDR3 is 13 amino acids. Trimming took 6 bases from V and 9 from J, leaving 17 bases between them. From germline, CDR1 is SGHRS and CDR2 YFSETQ. The CDR3, as DNA: TGCGCCAGCACCTATAATGACAAGTCAACGCAGTATTTT. The encoded protein is CASTYNDKSTQYF.

The chain uses TRBV24-1 and TRBJ2-1; 9 bases match TRBD2. V lost 3 bases, J lost 6 bases, and 5 bases stayed unmatched. Germline V gives CDR1 KGHDR, CDR2 SFDVKD. The CDR3 loop spans 15 amino acids. The CDR3 DNA is TGTGCCACCAGTGATGTGGGCGGGAGGGTCAATGAGCAGTTCTTC. This codes for CATSDVGGRVNEQFF.